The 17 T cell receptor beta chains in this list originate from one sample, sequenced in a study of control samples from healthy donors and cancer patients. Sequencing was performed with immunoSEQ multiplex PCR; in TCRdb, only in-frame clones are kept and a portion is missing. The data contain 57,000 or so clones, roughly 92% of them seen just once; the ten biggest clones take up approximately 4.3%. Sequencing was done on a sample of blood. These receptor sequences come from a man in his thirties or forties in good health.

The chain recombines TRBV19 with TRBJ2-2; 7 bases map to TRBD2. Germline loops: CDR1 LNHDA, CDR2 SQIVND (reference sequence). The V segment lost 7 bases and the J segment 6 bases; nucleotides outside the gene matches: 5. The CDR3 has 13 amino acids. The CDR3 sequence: CASTGGWAGELFF. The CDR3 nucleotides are TGTGCCAGTACCGGGGGGTGGGCCGGGGAGCTGTTTTTT.

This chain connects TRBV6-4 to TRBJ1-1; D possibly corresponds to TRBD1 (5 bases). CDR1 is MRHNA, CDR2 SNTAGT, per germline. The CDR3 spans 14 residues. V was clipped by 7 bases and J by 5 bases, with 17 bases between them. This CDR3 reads CASKVGVSGTEAFF. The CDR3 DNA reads TGTGCCAGCAAAGTGGGGGTCAGCGGTACTGAAGCTTTCTTT.

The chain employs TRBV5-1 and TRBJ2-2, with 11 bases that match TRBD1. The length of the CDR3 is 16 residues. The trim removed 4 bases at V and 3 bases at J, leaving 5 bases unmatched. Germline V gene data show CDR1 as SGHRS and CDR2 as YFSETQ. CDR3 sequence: CASSPGTGGYTGELFF. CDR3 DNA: TGCGCCAGCAGCCCCGGGACAGGGGGTTACACCGGGGAGCTGTTTTTT.

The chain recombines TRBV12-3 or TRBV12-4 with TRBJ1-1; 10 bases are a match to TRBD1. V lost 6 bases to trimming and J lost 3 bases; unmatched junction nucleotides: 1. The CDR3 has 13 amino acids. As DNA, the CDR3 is TGTGCCAGCAGGGGGACAGGGGACACTGAAGCTTTCTTT. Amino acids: CASRGTGDTEAFF.

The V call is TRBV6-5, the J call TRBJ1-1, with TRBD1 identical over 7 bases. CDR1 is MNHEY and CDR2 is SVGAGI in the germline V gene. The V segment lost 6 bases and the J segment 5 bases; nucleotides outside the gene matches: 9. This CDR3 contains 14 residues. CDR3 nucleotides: TGTGCCAGCAGCCTAGACCCAGGGGGAACTGAAGCTTTCTTT. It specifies CASSLDPGGTEAFF.

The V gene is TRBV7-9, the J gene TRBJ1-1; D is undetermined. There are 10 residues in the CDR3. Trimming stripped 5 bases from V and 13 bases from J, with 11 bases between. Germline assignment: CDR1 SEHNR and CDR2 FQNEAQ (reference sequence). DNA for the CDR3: TGTGCCAGCAGCCGAGAGACGCTTTTCTTT. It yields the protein CASSRETLFF.

As DNA, the CDR3 is TGTGCCAGCAGCCCAGGACAGAATGCCTATGGCTACACCTTC. As protein: CASSPGQNAYGYTF. V gene TRBV9 combines with J gene TRBJ1-2, with D maybe TRBD1 (6 bases). The germline gives CDR1 SGDLS, CDR2 YYNGEE. The CDR3 has 14 residues. V lost 4 bases and J 4 bases, leaving 14 bases between the germline ends. Using reference TRBV9 and TRBJ1-2 for the parts outside the CDR3, the full variable domain is DSGVTQTPKHLITATGQRVTLRCSPRSGDLSVYWYQQSLDQGLQFLIQYYNGEERAKGNILERFSAQQFPDLHSELNLSSLELGDSALYFCASSPGQNAYGYTFGSGTRLTVV.

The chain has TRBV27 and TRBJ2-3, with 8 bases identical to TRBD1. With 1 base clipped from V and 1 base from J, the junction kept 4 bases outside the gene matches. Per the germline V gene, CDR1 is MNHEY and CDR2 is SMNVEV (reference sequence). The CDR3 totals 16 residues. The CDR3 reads CASSLLGQVRTDTQYF. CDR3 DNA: TGTGCCAGCAGTTTATTGGGACAGGTTCGCACAGATACGCAGTATTTT.

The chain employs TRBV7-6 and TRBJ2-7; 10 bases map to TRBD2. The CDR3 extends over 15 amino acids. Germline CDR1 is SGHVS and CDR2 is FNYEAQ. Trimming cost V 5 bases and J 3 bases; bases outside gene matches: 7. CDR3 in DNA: TGTGCCAGCAGCGCCAGCGGGGGGGGGTTCTACGAGCAGTACTTC. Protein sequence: CASSASGGGFYEQYF.

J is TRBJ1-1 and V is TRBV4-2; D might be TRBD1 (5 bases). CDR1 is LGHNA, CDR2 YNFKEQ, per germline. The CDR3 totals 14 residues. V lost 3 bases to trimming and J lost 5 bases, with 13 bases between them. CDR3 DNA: TGTGCCAGCAGCCATACCGGGACGGGGACTGAAGCTTTCTTT. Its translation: CASSHTGTGTEAFF.

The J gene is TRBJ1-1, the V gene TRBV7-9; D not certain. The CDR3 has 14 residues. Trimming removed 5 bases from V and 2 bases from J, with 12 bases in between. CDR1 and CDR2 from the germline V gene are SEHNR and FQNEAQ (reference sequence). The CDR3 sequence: CASSTSRRNTEAFF. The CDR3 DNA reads TGTGCCAGCAGCACATCACGGAGAAACACTGAAGCTTTCTTT.

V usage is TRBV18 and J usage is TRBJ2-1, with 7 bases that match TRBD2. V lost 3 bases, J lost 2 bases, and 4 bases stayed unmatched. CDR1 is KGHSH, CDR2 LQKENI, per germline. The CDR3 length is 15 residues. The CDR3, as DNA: TGTGCCAGCTCACCTCCCGGGAGGACCTACAATGAGCAGTTCTTC. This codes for CASSPPGRTYNEQFF.

The CDR3 sequence is CASSKGGSLNTEAFF. The CDR3 nucleotides read TGCGCCAGCAGTAAAGGGGGGAGCCTCAACACTGAAGCTTTCTTT. The genes are TRBV10-1 and TRBJ1-1; possibly TRBD1 for D (6 bases). The V gene's germline CDR1 is WNHNN and CDR2 SYGVQD (reference sequence). The CDR3 consists of 15 residues. Deletions cut 5 bases from V and 2 bases from J, with 15 bases between.

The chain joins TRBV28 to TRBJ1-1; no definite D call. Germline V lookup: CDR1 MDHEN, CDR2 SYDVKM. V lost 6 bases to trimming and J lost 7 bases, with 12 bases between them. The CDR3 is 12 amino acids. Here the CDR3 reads CASRTGRLEAFF. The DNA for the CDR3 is TGTGCCAGCAGAACCGGACGGCTTGAAGCTTTCTTT. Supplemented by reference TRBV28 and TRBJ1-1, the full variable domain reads DVKVTQSSRYLVKRTGEKVFLECVQDMDHENMFWYRQDPGLGLRLIYFSYDVKMKEKGDIPEGYSVSREKKERFSLILESASTNQTSMYLCASRTGRLEAFFGQGTRLTVV.

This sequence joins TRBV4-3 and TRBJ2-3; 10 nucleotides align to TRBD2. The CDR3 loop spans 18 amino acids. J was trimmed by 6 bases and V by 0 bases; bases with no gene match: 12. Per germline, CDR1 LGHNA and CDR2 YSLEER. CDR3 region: CASSQEGLAGAVVDTQYF. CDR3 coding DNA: TGCGCCAGCAGCCAAGAAGGCCTAGCGGGGGCCGTGGTGGATACGCAGTATTTT.

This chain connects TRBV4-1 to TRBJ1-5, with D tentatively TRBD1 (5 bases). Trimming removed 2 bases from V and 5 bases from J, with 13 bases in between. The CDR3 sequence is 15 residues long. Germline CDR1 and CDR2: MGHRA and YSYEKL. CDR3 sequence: CASSQFRDQYQPQHF. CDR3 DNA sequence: TGCGCCAGCAGCCAATTCAGGGATCAATATCAGCCCCAGCATTTT.

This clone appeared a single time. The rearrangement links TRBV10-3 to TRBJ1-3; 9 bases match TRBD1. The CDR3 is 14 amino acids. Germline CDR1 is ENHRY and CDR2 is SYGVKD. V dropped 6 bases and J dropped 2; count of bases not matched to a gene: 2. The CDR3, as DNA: TGTGCCATCAGAAGGACAGGGGCTGGAAACACCATATATTTT. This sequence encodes CAIRRTGAGNTIYF.